One sample yielded the 10 T cell receptor beta chains listed below, sequenced in a study of response to subunit inactivated influenza vaccine. TCRdb ran MiXCR on the RT-PCR reads and lists one entry per CDR3 protein. This table holds roughly 500,000 distinct CDR3 sequences, around 25% found once. Here the sequenced sample was CD4+ T cells sorted from PBMCs, taken more than 4 days after vaccination. The source is a man aged 50-60 years who received an inactivated influenza vaccine.

This clonotype was observed a few times. The gene calls are TRBV28 and TRBJ2-5; 7 positions match TRBD2. Germline values: CDR1 MDHEN, CDR2 SYDVKM. Trimming cost V 1 base and J 7 bases; bases outside gene matches: 3. CDR3 length: 13 amino acids. In DNA, the CDR3 is TGTGCCAGCAGTTTATTACAGCGGGGGACCCAGTACTTC. As protein: CASSLLQRGTQYF.

This clonotype was seen a handful of times. The chain is built from TRBV4-2 and TRBJ1-1; D gene uncertain. The V end was cut by 2 bases, the J end by 0 bases, with 7 bases between. This CDR3 is 14 amino acids long. Germline V gene sequence: CDR1 LGHNA, CDR2 YNFKEQ. The CDR3 spells CASSQIAVNTEAFF. CDR3 nucleotides: TGTGCCAGCAGCCAAATTGCTGTGAACACTGAAGCTTTCTTT.

The chain links TRBV19 to TRBJ2-1; 11 nucleotides agree with TRBD2. The ends lost 5 bases at V and 7 bases at J; junction bases unmatched: 7. This CDR3 has 15 amino acids. Germline V gene data show CDR1 as LNHDA and CDR2 as SQIVND (reference sequence). The DNA of the CDR3 is TGTGCCAGTAGTGGTAGCGGGAGGGCCCTGAATGAGCAGTTCTTC. Translated: CASSGSGRALNEQFF.

This chain uses TRBV6-2 or TRBV6-3 with TRBJ2-3; D is uncertain. CDR1 MNHEY and CDR2 SVGEGT come from the germline V gene. V was clipped by 4 bases and J by 4 bases, with 9 bases between them. The length of the CDR3 is 13 residues. Written as DNA, the CDR3 is TGTGCCAGCAGTTCGGGCGCATCAGATACGCAGTATTTT. Its translation: CASSSGASDTQYF.

This clonotype was detected a few times. The gene calls are TRBV12-3 or TRBV12-4 and TRBJ2-1, with 8 positions matching TRBD1. V was pared by 2 bases and J by 7 bases, with 4 bases of the junction left unmatched. This CDR3 comprises 14 residues. The CDR3 sequence: CASSLQGAQNEQFF. The CDR3 region has the DNA TGTGCCAGCAGTTTACAGGGGGCGCAAAATGAGCAGTTCTTC.

The chain links TRBV11-2 to TRBJ2-7; D might be TRBD1 (5 bases). Germline CDR1 and CDR2: SGHAT and FQNNGV. The CDR3 has 14 residues. V was pared by 5 bases and J by 1 base, with 12 bases between. This CDR3 is CASSTRVGSYEQYF. The CDR3 DNA reads TGTGCCAGCAGCACCAGGGTGGGGTCCTACGAGCAGTACTTC. The variable domain in full, completed from reference TRBV11-2 and TRBJ2-7, reads EAGVAQSPRYKIIEKRQSVAFWCNPISGHATLYWYQQILGQGPKLLIQFQNNGVVDDSQLPKDRFSAERLKGVDSTLKIQPAKLEDSAVYLCASSTRVGSYEQYFGPGTRLTVT.

This clonotype turned up a few times. The chain uses TRBV20-1 and TRBJ1-3; 9 bases line up with TRBD1. CDR1 and CDR2 (germline): DFQATT, SNEGSKA (reference sequence). The junction had 3 bases not matched to a gene; V was cut back by 1 base and J by 5 bases. The CDR3 runs to 14 residues. This CDR3 is CSARATGGRNTIYF. The CDR3 DNA sequence: TGCAGTGCTAGAGCCACAGGGGGCAGAAACACCATATATTTT.

V and J are TRBV20-1 and TRBJ2-7; D perhaps matches TRBD2 (6 bases). CDR3 length equals 14 residues. The germline gives CDR1 DFQATT, CDR2 SNEGSKA (reference sequence). The V end was cut by 5 bases, the J end by 5 bases, with 19 bases between. DNA of the CDR3: TGCAGTGCTCCGATTTCAGGGAGGCTCGACGAGCAGTACTTC. Amino acid sequence: CSAPISGRLDEQYF.

The V gene is TRBV20-1, the J gene TRBJ2-7; 9 bases fit TRBD2. J gave up 6 bases and V 6 bases, and 12 bases lay outside the gene matches. The CDR3 is 14 residues long. CDR1 and CDR2 from the germline V gene are DFQATT and SNEGSKA (reference sequence). CDR3 DNA: TGCAGTGCGTCTACCGGGACTAGCCTTTCCGAGCAGTACTTC. Translating it yields CSASTGTSLSEQYF.

This clonotype was recorded many times. The chain joins TRBV12-3 or TRBV12-4 to TRBJ2-7; unclear D gene. This CDR3 is 13 amino acids long. V was pared by 1 base and J by 3 bases, with 7 bases between. The CDR3 coding sequence is TGTGCCAGCAGTTTAGTATACAGCTACGAGCAGTACTTC. This encodes CASSLVYSYEQYF.